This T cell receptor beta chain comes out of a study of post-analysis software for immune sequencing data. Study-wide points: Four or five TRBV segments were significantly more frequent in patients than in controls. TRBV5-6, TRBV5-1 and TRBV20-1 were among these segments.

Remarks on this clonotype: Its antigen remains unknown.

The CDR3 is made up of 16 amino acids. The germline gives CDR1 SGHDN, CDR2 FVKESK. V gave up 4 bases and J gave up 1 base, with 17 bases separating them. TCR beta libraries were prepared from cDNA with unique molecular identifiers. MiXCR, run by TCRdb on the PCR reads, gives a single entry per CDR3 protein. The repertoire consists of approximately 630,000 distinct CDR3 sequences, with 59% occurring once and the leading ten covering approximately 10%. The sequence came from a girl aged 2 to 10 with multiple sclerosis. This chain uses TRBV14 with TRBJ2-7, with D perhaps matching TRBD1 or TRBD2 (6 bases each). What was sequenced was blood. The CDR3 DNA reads TGTGCCAGCAGCCGGCTTTCTAGGGGGGTATCCTACGAGCAGTACTTC. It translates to CASSRLSRGVSYEQYF.